Reported below is one TCR beta chain. Antigen specificity is unknown. The treatment denotes: roughly ten-day PBMC culture with coronavirus spike peptide pools or control peptides (ViraFEST assay). US Alpha, Beta and Delta variants postdated the positive PCR dates, which ran from March to December 2020. At the Johns Hopkins FTIC core, DNA taken from cultured CD4+ T cells was sequenced by way of the Oncomine TCR Beta short-read assay. TCRdb analysed the PCR reads with MiXCR anew, one entry per CDR3 protein. The sample holds more than 10,000 distinct CDR3 sequences, about 31% seen once. In germline, CDR1 is SGHAT, CDR2 FQNNGV. The CDR3 runs to 16 residues. V was trimmed by 5 bases and J by 0 bases, leaving 11 bases between them. The sample comes from a study of vaccination and CD4 T cells after COVID-19.

The chain links TRBV11-2 to TRBJ2-6; weak D call: TRBD1 (6 bases). This receptor was obtained from a human donor who had recovered from COVID-19. The input for sequencing was CD4+ T cells from blood, cultured in vitro, taken after SARS-CoV-2 vaccination. DNA of the CDR3: TGTGCCAGCAGCGGACAGACTTTCTCTGGGGCCAACGTCCTGACTTTC. This encodes CASSGQTFSGANVLTF. Using reference TRBV11-2 and TRBJ2-6 for the parts outside the CDR3, the full variable domain is EAGVAQSPRYKIIEKRQSVAFWCNPISGHATLYWYQQILGQGPKLLIQFQNNGVVDDSQLPKDRFSAERLKGVDSTLKIQPAKLEDSAVYLCASSGQTFSGANVLTFGAGSRLTVL.